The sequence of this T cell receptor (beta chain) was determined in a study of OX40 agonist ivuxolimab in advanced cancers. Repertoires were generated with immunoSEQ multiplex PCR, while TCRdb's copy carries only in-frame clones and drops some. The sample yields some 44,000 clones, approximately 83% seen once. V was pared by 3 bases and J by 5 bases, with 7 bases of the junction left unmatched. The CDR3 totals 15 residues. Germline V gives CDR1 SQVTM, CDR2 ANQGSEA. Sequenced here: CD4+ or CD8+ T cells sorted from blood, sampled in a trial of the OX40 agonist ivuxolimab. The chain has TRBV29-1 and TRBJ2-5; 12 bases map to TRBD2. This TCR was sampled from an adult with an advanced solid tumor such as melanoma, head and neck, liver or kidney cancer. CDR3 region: CSVEASGGARETQYF. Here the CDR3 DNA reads TGCAGCGTTGAGGCTAGCGGGGGGGCGCGTGAGACCCAGTACTTC.